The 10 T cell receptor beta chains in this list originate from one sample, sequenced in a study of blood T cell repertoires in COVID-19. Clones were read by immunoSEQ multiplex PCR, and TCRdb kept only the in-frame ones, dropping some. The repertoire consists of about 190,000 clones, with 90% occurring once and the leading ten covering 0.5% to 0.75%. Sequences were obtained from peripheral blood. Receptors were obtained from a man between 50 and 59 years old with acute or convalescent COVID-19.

The CDR3 here is CASSSQGGQPQHF. The CDR3 region has the DNA TGTGCCAGCAGTTCACAGGGGGGCCAGCCCCAGCATTTT. The chain joins TRBV6-2 or TRBV6-3 to TRBJ1-5, with 8 bases matching TRBD1. Germline loops: CDR1 MNHEY, CDR2 SVGEGT. Unmatched junction bases numbered 3, after V lost 4 bases and J lost 7 bases. The CDR3 is 13 amino acids.

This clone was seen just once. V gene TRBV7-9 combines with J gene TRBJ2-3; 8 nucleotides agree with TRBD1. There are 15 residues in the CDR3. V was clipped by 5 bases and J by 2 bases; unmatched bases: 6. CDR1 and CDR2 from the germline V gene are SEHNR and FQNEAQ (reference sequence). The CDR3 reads CASSHGTGATDTQYF. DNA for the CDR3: TGTGCCAGCAGCCACGGGACAGGAGCCACAGATACGCAGTATTTT.

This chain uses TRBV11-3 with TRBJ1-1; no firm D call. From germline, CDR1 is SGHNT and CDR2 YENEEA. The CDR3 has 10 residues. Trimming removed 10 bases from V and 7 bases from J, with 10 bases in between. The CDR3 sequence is CAIAGNEAFF. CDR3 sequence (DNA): TGTGCCATTGCGGGGAATGAAGCTTTCTTT. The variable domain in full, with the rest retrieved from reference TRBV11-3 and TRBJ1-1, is EAGVVQSPRYKIIEKKQPVAFWCNPISGHNTLYWYLQNLGQGPELLIRYENEEAVDDSQLPKDRFSAERLKGVDSTLKIQPAELGDSAVYLCAIAGNEAFFGQGTRLTVV.

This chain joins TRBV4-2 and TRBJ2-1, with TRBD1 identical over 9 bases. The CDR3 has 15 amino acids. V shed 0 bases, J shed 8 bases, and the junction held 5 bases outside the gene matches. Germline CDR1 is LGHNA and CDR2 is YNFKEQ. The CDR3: CASSQEQGAIDEQFF. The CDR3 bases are TGTGCCAGCAGCCAAGAACAGGGGGCGATTGATGAGCAGTTCTTC.

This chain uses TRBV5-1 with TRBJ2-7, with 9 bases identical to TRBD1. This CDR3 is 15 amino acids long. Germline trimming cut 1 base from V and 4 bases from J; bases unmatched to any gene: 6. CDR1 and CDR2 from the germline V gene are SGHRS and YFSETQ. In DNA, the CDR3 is TGCGCCAGCAGCTTGCTTGGACAGGGGAAGTACGAGCAGTACTTC. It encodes CASSLLGQGKYEQYF.

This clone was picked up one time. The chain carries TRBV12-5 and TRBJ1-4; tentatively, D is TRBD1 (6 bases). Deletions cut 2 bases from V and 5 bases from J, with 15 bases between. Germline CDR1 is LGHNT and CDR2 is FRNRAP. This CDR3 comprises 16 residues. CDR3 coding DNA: TGTGCTAGTGGTTTGAGTACCCGAAGGGGGAATGAAAAACTGTTTTTT. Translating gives CASGLSTRRGNEKLFF.

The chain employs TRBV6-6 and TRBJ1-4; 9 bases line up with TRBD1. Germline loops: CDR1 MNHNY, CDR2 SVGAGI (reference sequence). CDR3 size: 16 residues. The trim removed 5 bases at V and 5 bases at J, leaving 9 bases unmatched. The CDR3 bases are TGTGCCAGCAGTCTTCCGCCGACAGGGGGGAATGAAAAACTGTTTTTT. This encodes CASSLPPTGGNEKLFF.

As DNA, the CDR3 is TGTGCCAGCAGTGAAGGGACTAGCGGGAAAGAGACCCAGTACTTC. Translation gives CASSEGTSGKETQYF. The J gene is TRBJ2-5, the V gene TRBV6-1, with TRBD2 matching over 12 bases. Germline CDR1 MNHNS, CDR2 SASEGT. The CDR3 has 15 amino acids. The V and J ends lost 1 base and 3 bases, in that order; junction bases with no gene match: 0.

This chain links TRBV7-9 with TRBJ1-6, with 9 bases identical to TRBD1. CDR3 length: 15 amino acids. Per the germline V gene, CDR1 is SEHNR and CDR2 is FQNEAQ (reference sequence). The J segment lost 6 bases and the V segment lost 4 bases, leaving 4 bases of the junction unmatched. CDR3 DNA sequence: TGTGCCAGCAGCTCCCTGACAGGGGGTAATTCACCCCTCCACTTT. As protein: CASSSLTGGNSPLHF.

This CDR3 reads CASSEVVSSTDTQYF. In DNA form, the CDR3 reads TGCGCCAGCAGTGAGGTCGTATCTAGCACAGATACGCAGTATTTT. The chain employs TRBV10-1 and TRBJ2-3; the D is unclear. The germline V gene encodes CDR1 WNHNN and CDR2 SYGVQD (reference sequence). V gave up 2 bases and J gave up 0 bases, with 9 bases separating them. This CDR3 spans 15 amino acids.